This entry concerns a single T cell receptor beta chain. Its antigen is as yet unknown. This entry is derived from a study of lymphopenia after photon versus proton radiotherapy. Study-wide results and caveats: After lymphocyte nadir, photon-treated repertoires showed oligoclonal expansion, especially CD8+ Temra. In patients who died, overall survival fell as post-nadir TCR diversity dropped more. Under photons, naive T cells and diversity fell while effector/memory populations rose.

Clones were sequenced by immunoSEQ multiplex PCR, and TCRdb holds only the in-frame ones, with some missing. The data contain tens of thousands of clones, 65% to 85% of them singletons. Germline V lookup: CDR1 LNHDA, CDR2 SQIVND (reference sequence). The V and J ends lost 7 bases and 5 bases respectively, with 20 bases between them. CDR3 size: 15 residues. The chain recombines TRBV19 with TRBJ1-1; D is possibly TRBD1 (6 bases). The TCR comes from a man between 60 and 70 years old with pancreatic cancer. This specimen was peripheral blood, taken from a patient treated with proton-based radiotherapy. For the CDR3, the DNA is TGTGCCAGTAAGGGGGAGAGACAGCAGGGGACTGAAGCTTTCTTT. It codes for CASKGERQQGTEAFF.